This is a list of T cell receptor beta chains from one sample in a study of post-analysis software for immune sequencing data. TCRdb used MiXCR to reprocess the PCR reads, holding one entry per CDR3 protein. Found here are roughly 400,000 distinct CDR3 sequences, approximately 38% of them singletons; the top ten hold around 8%. The sample comprised blood. The receptors were sampled from a girl between 2 and 10 years old with multiple sclerosis. CDR3s include the opening cysteine and the closing phenylalanine or tryptophan. A D gene is named only where the DNA matches it firmly. Size tells how often a clone was seen (once, few, many) or the class of an expanded clone, and some rows leave it out.

CASSLWAGVDPYEQYF	TGCGCCAGCAGCTTGTGGGCGGGAGTGGATCCTTACGAGCAGTACTTC	NA	TRBV5-1	TRBJ2-7	TRBD2
CSASWGENTEAFF	TGCAGTGCGTCGTGGGGGGAGAACACTGAAGCTTTCTTT	NA	TRBV20-1	TRBJ1-1	NA
CASSNLMNTEAFF	TGTGCCAGCAGCAACCTTATGAACACTGAAGCTTTCTTT	NA	TRBV2	TRBJ1-1	NA
CASSSSNTDTQYF	TGTGCCAGCAGTTCGAGCAACACAGATACGCAGTATTTT	few	TRBV12-3/TRBV12-4	TRBJ2-3	NA
CSARTRQDRYNEQFF	TGCAGTGCTAGAACCCGACAGGACCGTTACAATGAGCAGTTCTTC	many	TRBV20-1	TRBJ2-1	NA
CSAPPGERNTDTQYF	TGCAGTGCTCCCCCCGGGGAGCGGAATACAGATACGCAGTATTTT	NA	TRBV20-1	TRBJ2-3	NA
CSVLSRDRERLRGYTF	TGCAGCGTTTTGTCCCGGGACAGGGAACGACTACGAGGCTACACCTTC	few	TRBV29-1	TRBJ1-2	TRBD1
CASSAGLAGGGNEQFF	TGCGCCAGCAGCGCCGGACTAGCGGGAGGTGGGAATGAGCAGTTCTTC	few	TRBV5-1	TRBJ2-1	TRBD2
CSASGTGGGGGGYGYTF	TGCAGTGCTAGCGGTACGGGAGGTGGCGGAGGGGGCTATGGCTACACCTTC	few	TRBV20-1	TRBJ1-2	NA
CASGRILAGVGEQYF	TGTGCCAGCGGCCGAATTCTAGCGGGAGTCGGTGAGCAGTACTTC	few	TRBV27	TRBJ2-5	TRBD2
CSALPGIGYEQYF	TGCAGTGCTTTGCCCGGGATCGGCTACGAGCAGTACTTC	NA	TRBV20-1	TRBJ2-7	NA
CASSTSGGVHNEQFF	TGCGCCAGCAGCACTAGCGGGGGGGTTCACAATGAGCAGTTCTTC	NA	TRBV5-1	TRBJ2-1	TRBD2
CASTLQGPDNSPLHF	TGTGCCAGCACCTTACAGGGGCCCGATAATTCACCCCTCCACTTT	NA	TRBV7-9	TRBJ1-6	TRBD1
CASSLVASGRYEQYF	TGCGCCAGCAGCTTGGTAGCTAGCGGGAGATACGAGCAGTACTTC	NA	TRBV5-1	TRBJ2-7	TRBD2
CASRLLADQETQYF	TGCGCCAGCAGGCTTCTAGCGGATCAAGAGACCCAGTACTTC	NA	TRBV5-1	TRBJ2-5	TRBD2
CASHDRVRDGYTF	TGTGCCAGCCATGACAGGGTACGGGATGGCTACACCTTC	few	TRBV3-1	TRBJ1-2	TRBD1
CASSNRRNTDTQYF	TGTGCCAGCAGCAACAGGCGGAACACAGATACGCAGTATTTT	NA	TRBV12-3/TRBV12-4	TRBJ2-3	NA
CAISRRGFEQYF	TGTGCCATCAGCCGCCGGGGGTTCGAGCAGTACTTC	few	TRBV10-3	TRBJ2-7	NA
CASSLTTGYYGYTF	TGCGCCAGCAGCTTGACGACAGGTTATTATGGCTACACCTTC	few	TRBV5-1	TRBJ1-2	NA
CASSRRPSAGQPQHF	TGTGCCAGCAGCCGCCGTCCAAGCGCTGGGCAGCCCCAGCATTTT	few	TRBV7-2	TRBJ1-5	NA
CSVSGSDGTDTQYF	TGCAGTGTGTCCGGATCGGACGGCACAGATACGCAGTATTTT	few	TRBV20-1	TRBJ2-3	NA
CASTRTATRAYEQYF	TGTGCCAGCACCAGGACAGCAACGAGGGCTTACGAGCAGTACTTC	few	TRBV12-3/TRBV12-4	TRBJ2-7	NA
CASKQGNSGEQYF	TGTGCCAGCAAGCAGGGAAATTCGGGCGAGCAGTACTTC	NA	TRBV28	TRBJ2-7	NA
CSASLAGGPGDTQYF	TGCAGTGCTAGTCTAGCGGGAGGGCCAGGAGATACGCAGTATTTT	few	TRBV20-1	TRBJ2-3	TRBD2
CACRGRGTYEQYF	TGTGCCTGCCGCGGACGCGGTACCTACGAGCAGTACTTC	few	TRBV6-6	TRBJ2-7	NA
CASSSREGGETQYF	TGTGCCAGCAGTTCTAGGGAGGGTGGAGAGACCCAGTACTTC	many	TRBV28	TRBJ2-5	TRBD2
CSHRRAEETQYF	TGCAGCCATCGAAGGGCCGAAGAGACCCAGTACTTC	few	TRBV29-1	TRBJ2-5	NA
CASSPQGGGTHQETQYF	TGTGCCAGCAGCCCTCAAGGGGGGGGGACCCACCAAGAGACCCAGTACTTC	few	TRBV9	TRBJ2-5	NA
CASSLDESTEAFF	TGTGCCAGCAGCTTAGACGAGTCCACTGAAGCTTTCTTT	NA	TRBV7-6	TRBJ1-1	NA
CATSDPGTSYNEQFF	TGTGCCACCAGTGACCCTGGGACTTCATACAATGAGCAGTTCTTC	NA	TRBV24-1	TRBJ2-1	NA
CSVEDRDESNYGYTF	TGCAGCGTTGAAGACAGGGACGAGAGCAACTATGGCTACACCTTC	few	TRBV29-1	TRBJ1-2	NA
CSASGPGTYEQYF	TGCAGTGCTAGCGGACCGGGAACCTACGAGCAGTACTTT	few	TRBV20-1	TRBJ2-5	NA
CASRGVGQGFYEQYF	TGTGCCAGCAGGGGGGTGGGACAGGGGTTTTACGAGCAGTACTTC	once	TRBV28	TRBJ2-7	TRBD1
CASSLRTSGSVETQYF	TGTGCCAGCAGCCTGCGGACTAGCGGGAGTGTAGAGACCCAGTACTTC	NA	TRBV5-6	TRBJ2-5	TRBD2
CASSLVRTSGGDTDTQYF	TGTGCCAGCAGCCTCGTCCGGACTAGCGGGGGGGACACAGATACGCAGTATTTT	NA	TRBV7-9	TRBJ2-3	TRBD2
CASSTRTSAQETQYF	TGTGCCAGCAGCACTCGCACTAGCGCGCAAGAGACCCAGTACTTC	NA	TRBV7-8	TRBJ2-5	TRBD2
CASRTGGASYGYTF	TGTGCCAGCAGGACAGGGGGCGCTTCCTATGGCTACACCTTC	few	TRBV6-2/TRBV6-3	TRBJ1-2	TRBD1
CASPSGTSGDTQYF	TGTGCCAGCCCCTCGGGGACTAGTGGTGATACGCAGTATTTT	NA	TRBV7-9	TRBJ2-3	TRBD2
CASSQDLAGVQETQYF	TGCGCCAGCAGCCAAGATTTAGCGGGGGTCCAAGAGACCCAGTACTTC	NA	TRBV4-1	TRBJ2-5	TRBD2
CSALLGTTGELFF	TGCAGTGCCCTGCTAGGGACCACCGGGGAGCTGTTTTTT	NA	TRBV20-1	TRBJ2-2	NA
CASSQAVRLPPYQETQYF	TGTGCCAGCAGCCAAGCGGTGAGGCTGCCGCCGTACCAAGAGACCCAGTACTTC	few	TRBV14	TRBJ2-5	NA
CSVEMWGQTYF	TGCAGCGTTGAAATGTGGGGACAGACGTACTTC	NA	TRBV29-1	TRBJ2-5	TRBD1
CASSLTGTGDDEQYF	TGTGCCAGCAGCCTGACCGGGACAGGGGACGACGAGCAGTACTTC	few	TRBV7-9	TRBJ2-7	TRBD1
CASSFSGWRDTQYF	TGTGCCAGCAGTTTCTCAGGGTGGCGAGATACGCAGTATTTT	NA	TRBV12-3/TRBV12-4	TRBJ2-3	NA
CSSPRDRYNEQYF	TGCAGTTCACCCAGGGACAGGTACAATGAGCAGTACTTC	NA	TRBV20-1	TRBJ2-5	TRBD1
CASSFTKLNQRGFETQYF	TGTGCCAGCAGTTTTACTAAATTGAATCAACGGGGTTTCGAGACCCAGTACTTC	NA	TRBV28	TRBJ2-5	NA
CSARNRGGGETQYF	TGCAGTGCTAGGAACAGGGGCGGAGGAGAGACCCAGTACTTC	NA	TRBV20-1	TRBJ2-5	TRBD1
CASSFSREYGETQYF	TGTGCCAGCAGCTTTTCGCGGGAGTATGGAGAGACCCAGTACTTC	NA	TRBV7-3	TRBJ2-5	TRBD2
CSVRGTYEQYF	TGCAGTGTTCGGGGGACCTACGAGCAGTACTTC	few	TRBV29-1	TRBJ2-7	NA
CASSRDYLRNEQFF	TGTGCCAGCAGCCGGGACTACCTTCGCAATGAGCAGTTCTTC	NA	TRBV7-2	TRBJ2-1	TRBD2
CAGSSLTGQPRANYGYTF	TGTGCCGGCAGTTCGCTTACGGGACAGCCCCGGGCTAACTATGGCTACACCTTC	NA	TRBV6-5	TRBJ1-2	TRBD1
CATQTTDYGCTF	NA	NA	TRBV6-6	TRBJ1-2	NA
CASGGDYGYTF	TGTGCCTCGGGAGGAGACTATGGCTACACCTTC	NA	TRBV28	TRBJ1-2	NA